These 20 T cell receptor beta chains were sequenced from one sample in a study of T cells in Graves' hyperthyroidism and ophthalmopathy. Regions amplified from RNA transcripts were the TCR beta CDR3 regions. HTBI primers were used for first-round RT-PCR of the TCR CDR3. TCRdb ran MiXCR on the multiplex PCR reads and lists one entry per CDR3 protein. The data contain 40,000 to 65,000 distinct CDR3 sequences, under 50% of them singletons. Source material: blood. Receptors were obtained from a woman aged 45-59 years with Graves' ophthalmopathy.

V usage is TRBV20-1 and J usage is TRBJ2-7; D may be TRBD2 (5 bases). Trimming cost V 0 bases and J 2 bases, with 23 bases left between them. Per germline, CDR1 DFQATT and CDR2 SNEGSKA (reference sequence). This CDR3 contains 18 residues. CDR3 loop: CSARDGLWGSARTYEQYF. In DNA, the CDR3 is TGCAGTGCTAGAGATGGACTTTGGGGAAGCGCCAGAACCTACGAGCAGTACTTC.

This sequence joins TRBV24-1 and TRBJ1-5; D gene unclear. There are 14 residues in the CDR3. The V gene's germline CDR1 is KGHDR and CDR2 SFDVKD. Trimming left V 5 bases short and J 4 bases short, with 11 bases between. The CDR3 DNA sequence: TGTGCCACCAGTGCCCTCGTGCCGAATCAGCCCCAGCATTTT. Protein product: CATSALVPNQPQHF.

This clonotype was counted once. The chain has TRBV5-1 and TRBJ2-5, with D perhaps matching TRBD2 (6 bases). Trimming took 0 bases from V and 0 from J, leaving 9 bases between them. This CDR3 has 15 amino acids. Germline values: CDR1 SGHRS, CDR2 YFSETQ. CDR3 in amino acids: CASSLGGNDQETQYF. DNA of the CDR3: TGCGCCAGCAGCTTGGGCGGGAATGACCAAGAGACCCAGTACTTC.

In this sample, this clonotype turned up many times. The V gene is TRBV7-9, the J gene TRBJ1-1; D perhaps matches TRBD1 (6 bases). CDR1 and CDR2 (germline): SEHNR, FQNEAQ (reference sequence). Trimming removed 4 bases at V and 1 base at J, with 10 bases between. The length of the CDR3 is 14 residues. CDR3 region: CASSSTTGNTEAFF. CDR3 DNA: TGTGCCAGCAGCTCCACGACAGGGAACACTGAAGCTTTCTTT.

This clonotype occurred many times. The chain uses TRBV11-2 and TRBJ2-1; 11 positions match TRBD2. The CDR3 spans 17 residues. Trimming at V came to 5 bases and at J to 2 bases, leaving 8 bases not matched to a gene. Germline V gene data show CDR1 as SGHAT and CDR2 as FQNNGV. The CDR3 DNA follows: TGTGCCAGCAGCCCTAAGGGTAGCGGGAGGGCCTACAATGAGCAGTTCTTC. Its translation is CASSPKGSGRAYNEQFF.

This clonotype was counted ten times or more. The rearrangement joins TRBV12-3 or TRBV12-4 to TRBJ2-1; no definite D call. The CDR3 has 13 amino acids. V gave up 6 bases and J gave up 5 bases, with 11 bases separating them. The CDR3: CASSPPDDNEQFF. The CDR3, as DNA: TGTGCCAGCAGCCCTCCGGACGACAATGAGCAGTTCTTC.

As regards this clonotype: The junction does not match germline at one end; this may be a read error. The rearrangement links TRBV20-1 to TRBJ2-7; 10 positions match TRBD1. This CDR3 has 14 amino acids. In germline, CDR1 is DFQATT, CDR2 SNEGSKA (reference sequence). CDR3 loop: CSVRKRGQGNEQYF. The CDR3 DNA is TGTAGTGTTCGCAAGCGGGGACAGGGGAACGAGCAGTACTTC.

This clonotype was seen only once. The chain carries TRBV19 and TRBJ2-5, with D hard to call. CDR1 and CDR2 from the germline V gene are LNHDA and SQIVND (reference sequence). The length of the CDR3 is 13 residues. V was clipped by 2 bases and J by 1 base, with 5 bases between them. The CDR3 DNA sequence: TGTGCCAGTAGTATACAGGCCCAAGAGACCCAGTACTTC. It translates to CASSIQAQETQYF.

This clonotype was seen many times. This rearrangement joins TRBV20-1 to TRBJ2-7, with 8 nucleotides matching TRBD2. CDR1 is DFQATT, CDR2 SNEGSKA, per germline (reference sequence). The junction had 11 bases not matched to a gene; V was cut back by 1 base and J by 0 bases. This CDR3 has 17 residues. The DNA for the CDR3 is TGCAGTGCTAGAGGGGGTAGAACTAGCGGAGTCTCCTACGAGCAGTACTTC. It yields the protein CSARGGRTSGVSYEQYF.

This clonotype has ten or more counts. V gene TRBV20-1 combines with J gene TRBJ1-5; 7 bases fit TRBD1. The CDR3 spans 14 residues. Germline values: CDR1 DFQATT, CDR2 SNEGSKA (reference sequence). V lost 6 bases and J lost 7; bases outside the gene matches: 12. CDR3 in DNA: TGCAGTGCCGAGACGGGTAGCAGGGGGCAGCCCCAGCATTTT. It encodes CSAETGSRGQPQHF.

This rearrangement joins TRBV9 to TRBJ2-1, with 8 nucleotides matching TRBD2. With 4 bases clipped from V and 10 bases from J, the junction kept 10 bases outside the gene matches. Germline values: CDR1 SGDLS, CDR2 YYNGEE. This CDR3 region has 14 residues. CDR3 sequence: CASSPGFGGGEQFF. CDR3 sequence (DNA): TGTGCCAGCAGCCCTGGCTTCGGGGGGGGAGAGCAGTTCTTC.

The rearrangement uses TRBV19 and TRBJ1-6; tentatively, D is TRBD1 (5 bases). CDR3 length equals 15 residues. Between the trimmed V and J ends, which lost 3 bases and 11 bases, there was a span of 17 bases. Germline V CDR1 and CDR2: LNHDA, SQIVND (reference sequence). The CDR3 region has the DNA TGTGCCAGTAGTATGACGGGACTGGGGTATCCACCCCTCCACTTT. Translation gives CASSMTGLGYPPLHF. The variable domain in full, with the rest retrieved from reference TRBV19 and TRBJ1-6, is DGGITQSPKYLFRKEGQNVTLSCEQNLNHDAMYWYRQDPGQGLRLIYYSQIVNDFQKGDIAEGYSVSREKKESFPLTVTSAQKNPTAFYLCASSMTGLGYPPLHFGNGTRLTVT.

This rearrangement joins TRBV10-2 to TRBJ2-2; the D gene is possibly TRBD2 (6 bases). Germline V lookup: CDR1 WSHSY, CDR2 SAAADI. Trimming pared 3 bases from V and 4 bases from J, leaving 9 bases between. This CDR3 has 14 residues. The CDR3: CASSDYGGTGELFF. The CDR3 region has the DNA TGCGCCAGCAGTGATTACGGGGGCACCGGGGAGCTGTTTTTT.

A single count supports this clonotype. V and J are TRBV20-1 and TRBJ2-3, with 8 bases fitting TRBD2. Trimming at V came to 6 bases and at J to 6 bases, leaving 11 bases not matched to a gene. The CDR3 has 14 residues. The germline CDR1 and CDR2 sequences are DFQATT and SNEGSKA (reference sequence). CDR3 nucleotides: TGCAGTGCACCGTCCGCGGGAGGAGCGGATACGCAGTATTTT. Its protein product is CSAPSAGGADTQYF.

The chain carries TRBV7-8 and TRBJ2-5; 10 positions match TRBD2. Germline CDR1 reads SGHVS; CDR2 reads FQNEAQ. CDR3 length equals 14 residues. The V gene end was trimmed by 2 bases and the J gene end by 5 bases; junction bases not matched to a gene: 2. The CDR3 region is CASSLMGLAETQYF. In DNA, the CDR3 is TGTGCCAGCAGCTTAATGGGACTAGCGGAGACCCAGTACTTC.

Only a few counts were recorded for this clonotype. This chain uses TRBV11-2 with TRBJ2-7, with 7 bases matching TRBD2. Germline CDR1 reads SGHAT; CDR2 reads FQNNGV. The ends lost 2 bases at V and 5 bases at J; junction bases unmatched: 6. This CDR3 spans 14 amino acids. The CDR3 is CASSLTGRSDEQYF. Here the CDR3 DNA reads TGTGCCAGCAGCTTAACCGGGAGGAGTGACGAGCAGTACTTC.

As to this clonotype: At one boundary the junction diverges from the germline segment, which might be a read error. The chain has TRBV25-1 and TRBJ2-1; a possible D gene is TRBD1 (6 bases). CDR1 and CDR2 from the germline V gene are MGHDK and SYGVNS. The CDR3 is 14 residues long. CDR3: CAGSQDRHNNEQFF. CDR3 nucleotide sequence: TGTGCCGGCAGCCAAGACAGGCATAACAATGAGCAGTTCTTC.

The table lists this clonotype with a few counts. This chain connects TRBV3-1 to TRBJ2-3, with TRBD2 matching 10 bases. V lost 0 bases to trimming and J lost 6 bases; unmatched junction nucleotides: 3. CDR1 and CDR2 (germline): LGHDT, YNNKEL (reference sequence). This CDR3 contains 15 residues. This CDR3 reads CASSQEVAGGDTQYF. Here the CDR3 DNA reads TGTGCCAGCAGCCAAGAAGTAGCGGGGGGTGATACGCAGTATTTT.

As DNA, the CDR3 is TGTGCCAGCAGTTTCACCTCGGAAGATACGCAGTTCTTC. Amino acids: CASSFTSEDTQFF. The V call is TRBV2, the J call TRBJ2-1; D unclear. This CDR3 spans 13 amino acids. The germline CDR1 and CDR2 sequences are SNHLY and FYNNEI. The V end lost 5 bases, the J end lost 12 bases, and 17 bases lay between the germline ends.

The chain couples TRBV10-3 to TRBJ2-6; no definite D call. The V end lost 10 bases, the J end lost 0 bases, and 16 bases lay between the germline ends. The CDR3 covers 16 residues. Germline CDR1 ENHRY, CDR2 SYGVKD. CDR3 sequence: CASSPVGHSGANVLTF. CDR3 coding DNA: TGTGCCAGCTCACCGGTTGGGCACTCTGGGGCCAACGTCCTGACTTTC.